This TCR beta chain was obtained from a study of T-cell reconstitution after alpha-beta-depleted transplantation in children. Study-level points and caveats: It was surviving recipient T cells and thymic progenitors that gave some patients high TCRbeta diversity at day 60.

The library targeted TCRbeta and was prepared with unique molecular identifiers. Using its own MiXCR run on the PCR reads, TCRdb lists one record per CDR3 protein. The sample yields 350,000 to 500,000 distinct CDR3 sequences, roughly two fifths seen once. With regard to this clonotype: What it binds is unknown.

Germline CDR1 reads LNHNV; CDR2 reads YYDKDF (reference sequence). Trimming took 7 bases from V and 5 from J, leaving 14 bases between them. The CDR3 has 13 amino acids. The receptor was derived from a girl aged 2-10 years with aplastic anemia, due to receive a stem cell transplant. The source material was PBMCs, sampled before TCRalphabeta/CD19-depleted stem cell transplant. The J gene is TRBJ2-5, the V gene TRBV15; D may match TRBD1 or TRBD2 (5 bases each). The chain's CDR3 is CATTRRRDETQYF. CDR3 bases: TGTGCCACCACCCGGAGAAGGGACGAGACCCAGTACTTC.